A single sample is the source of the 20 T cell receptor beta chains below, sequenced in a study of T cell changes during pregnancy in multiple sclerosis. Only in-frame clones appear in the TCRdb table, and some are missing; sequencing was by immunoSEQ multiplex PCR. In the table there are 45,000 to 55,000 clones, about 90% of which are singletons. Sequenced material: peripheral blood, taken in the first trimester of pregnancy. The receptors derive from a female donor with multiple sclerosis, enrolled in a pregnancy study.

The gene calls are TRBV28 and TRBJ2-1; 10 bases map to TRBD2. The CDR3 spans 12 residues. Germline CDR1 is MDHEN and CDR2 is SYDVKM. The CDR3 spells CRSGGAGDEQFF. The CDR3 region has the DNA TGTCGGAGCGGGGGGGCCGGGGATGAGCAGTTCTTC.

This clone has a single count. V is TRBV5-4 and J is TRBJ1-2; 7 bases line up with TRBD1. Trimming took 4 bases from V and 4 from J; bases not matched to a gene: 4. The CDR3 has 13 residues. The V gene's germline CDR1 is SGHNT and CDR2 YYREEE (reference sequence). The DNA of the CDR3 is TGTGCCAGCAGCCCCGACAGGGCCTATGGCTACACCTTC. It is translated as CASSPDRAYGYTF.

This chain links TRBV10-1 with TRBJ1-5, with 9 bases that match TRBD1. V was pared by 9 bases and J by 5 bases, with 8 bases of the junction left unmatched. Germline V gene data show CDR1 as WNHNN and CDR2 as SYGVQD (reference sequence). This CDR3 is built from 14 residues. CDR3 loop: CARNRDRVYQPQHF. For the CDR3, the DNA is TGCGCCAGGAACCGGGACAGGGTTTATCAGCCCCAGCATTTT.

The chain combines TRBV6-4 with TRBJ2-1, with TRBD2 matching over 8 bases. The V segment lost 2 bases and the J segment 6 bases; nucleotides outside the gene matches: 6. CDR3 length: 15 amino acids. Germline values: CDR1 MRHNA, CDR2 SNTAGT. CDR3 coding DNA: TGTGCCAGCAGTGACGAGGGACTAGGCCTCAATGAGCAGTTCTTC. It yields the protein CASSDEGLGLNEQFF.

This chain connects TRBV4-3 to TRBJ2-6; possible D gene TRBD2, 5 bases. V lost 0 bases and J lost 0, with 6 bases in between. CDR1 and CDR2 (germline): LGHNA, YSLEER. The CDR3 covers 16 residues. CDR3 coding DNA: TGCGCCAGCAGCCAAGATGCGGGCTCTGGGGCCAACGTCCTGACTTTC. Translated: CASSQDAGSGANVLTF.

V gene TRBV19 combines with J gene TRBJ1-2; D might be TRBD1 (6 bases). V gave up 4 bases and J gave up 7 bases, with 16 bases separating them. Germline assignment: CDR1 LNHDA and CDR2 SQIVND (reference sequence). The CDR3 is made up of 14 amino acids. In DNA, the CDR3 is TGTGCCAGTAGTAGCGAGGGGGTCGCAGCTGGCTACACCTTC. Its protein product is CASSSEGVAAGYTF.

V gene TRBV4-1 combines with J gene TRBJ1-4, with D possibly TRBD1 on 5 matching bases. Trimming left V 5 bases short and J 6 bases short, with 16 bases between. The germline CDR1 and CDR2 sequences are MGHRA and YSYEKL. This CDR3 spans 15 amino acids. CDR3 sequence reads: CASSSRRQNHEKLFF. CDR3 nucleotides: TGCGCCAGCAGCTCCCGACGACAGAATCATGAAAAACTGTTTTTT.

This clone has only a few counts. The genes are TRBV6-6 and TRBJ1-1; D is possibly TRBD1 (6 bases). This CDR3 is 11 amino acids long. The V gene's germline CDR1 is MNHNY and CDR2 SVGAGI (reference sequence). Trimming shortened V by 5 bases and J by 9 bases, and 10 bases separated the two germline ends. CDR3 nucleotide sequence: TGTGCCAGCAGTGACACAGGGAAAGCTTTCTTT. Translating it yields CASSDTGKAFF.

V is TRBV27 and J is TRBJ1-5; 10 bases are shared with TRBD1. V lost 2 bases, J lost 3 bases, and 10 bases stayed unmatched. The CDR3 is made up of 18 amino acids. The germline V gene has CDR1 MNHEY and CDR2 SMNVEV (reference sequence). CDR3 residues: CASSLERGQGTLNQPQHF. As DNA, the CDR3 is TGTGCCAGCAGTTTAGAACGGGGACAGGGGACCCTCAATCAGCCCCAGCATTTT.

The gene calls are TRBV19 and TRBJ2-4; tentatively, D is TRBD1 (6 bases). V shed 4 bases and J shed 0 bases, with 13 bases lying between them. The CDR3 totals 16 residues. Germline loops: CDR1 LNHDA, CDR2 SQIVND (reference sequence). In nucleotides, the CDR3 is TGTGCCAGTAGTACCCGGACAGTCATAGCCAAAAACATTCAGTACTTC. This codes for CASSTRTVIAKNIQYF.

The rearrangement links TRBV6-5 to TRBJ2-1, with 8 bases lining up with TRBD2. The CDR3 contains 16 residues. After removal of 1 base from V and 4 bases from J, the junction contained 6 bases not matched to a gene. CDR1 MNHEY and CDR2 SVGAGI come from the germline V gene. The CDR3: CASSYLRGAPYNEQFF. CDR3 nucleotides: TGTGCCAGCAGTTACTTGCGGGGGGCGCCTTACAATGAGCAGTTCTTC.

This chain links TRBV7-9 with TRBJ1-5; 10 positions agree with TRBD1. Germline V lookup: CDR1 SEHNR, CDR2 FQNEAQ (reference sequence). The junction had 6 bases not matched to a gene; V was cut back by 5 bases and J by 5 bases. The CDR3 runs 15 residues. The CDR3 here is CASSPGQGRDQPQHF. The CDR3, as DNA: TGTGCCAGCAGCCCGGGACAGGGGCGCGATCAGCCCCAGCATTTT.

J is TRBJ2-1 and V is TRBV5-1, with 13 nucleotides matching TRBD2. From germline, CDR1 is SGHRS and CDR2 YFSETQ. Germline trimming cut 2 bases from V and 4 bases from J; bases unmatched to any gene: 6. The CDR3 runs 17 residues. In DNA form, the CDR3 reads TGCGCCAGCAGCTTCACCGGGACTAGCGGGGTTTACAATGAGCAGTTCTTC. This translates into CASSFTGTSGVYNEQFF.

The CDR3 DNA follows: TGTGCCAGCAGCTTACAGGGGGCTGGTACTGAAGCTTTCTTT. It codes for CASSLQGAGTEAFF. This chain links TRBV11-3 with TRBJ1-1; 8 bases line up with TRBD1. The V gene's germline CDR1 is SGHNT and CDR2 YENEEA. The CDR3 runs 14 residues. Losses at the gene ends were 2 bases for V and 5 bases for J; bases not matched to a gene: 4.

This clone was counted between two and nine times. V usage is TRBV5-5 and J usage is TRBJ1-2; D may be TRBD1 (6 bases). With 4 bases removed from V and 9 bases from J, the gap between germline ends came to 25 bases. Per the germline V gene, CDR1 is SGHKS and CDR2 is YYEKEE (reference sequence). This CDR3 contains 16 residues. The DNA of the CDR3 is TGTGCCAGCAGCCCAATCTTCTCCCGGACAGACCTTAGCTACACCTTC. Encoded protein: CASSPIFSRTDLSYTF.

The J gene is TRBJ2-3, the V gene TRBV5-1, with D possibly being TRBD2 (6 bases). CDR1 and CDR2 from the germline V gene are SGHRS and YFSETQ. The CDR3 covers 16 residues. V was clipped by 3 bases and J by 0 bases, with 14 bases between them. The CDR3 loop is CASSYEAGLSTDTQYF. The CDR3 DNA reads TGCGCCAGCAGCTACGAAGCGGGTCTAAGCACAGATACGCAGTATTTT. Using reference TRBV5-1 and TRBJ2-3 for the parts outside the CDR3, the full variable domain is KAGVTQTPRYLIKTRGQQVTLSCSPISGHRSVSWYQQTPGQGLQFLFEYFSETQRNKGNFPGRFSGRQFSNSRSEMNVSTLELGDSALYLCASSYEAGLSTDTQYFGPGTRLTVL.

The chain recombines TRBV9 with TRBJ1-3; 9 bases agree with TRBD1. The J segment lost 5 bases and the V segment lost 2 bases, leaving 2 bases of the junction unmatched. The CDR3 is made up of 14 amino acids. Germline CDR1 is SGDLS and CDR2 is YYNGEE. CDR3 nucleotide sequence: TGTGCCAGCAGCGTGGACAGGGGAAGAAACACCATATATTTT. It is translated as CASSVDRGRNTIYF.

CDR3 loop: CSVRQGWNTGELFF. In nucleotides, the CDR3 is TGCAGCGTGCGACAGGGTTGGAACACCGGGGAGCTGTTTTTT. This chain uses TRBV29-1 with TRBJ2-2; the match to TRBD1 covers 7 bases. The V segment lost 6 bases and the J segment 1 base; nucleotides outside the gene matches: 5. The CDR3 extends over 14 amino acids. The germline CDR1 and CDR2 sequences are SQVTM and ANQGSEA.

The chain carries TRBV29-1 and TRBJ1-1; 11 positions agree with TRBD1. Germline CDR1 is SQVTM and CDR2 is ANQGSEA. The ends lost 6 bases at V and 4 bases at J; junction bases unmatched: 7. The CDR3 runs 14 residues. The CDR3 region is CSVETGTGGTEAFF. The CDR3 region has the DNA TGCAGCGTGGAAACCGGGACAGGGGGCACTGAAGCTTTCTTT. The entire variable domain, with the rest obtained from reference TRBV29-1 and TRBJ1-1, is as follows: SAVISQKPSRDICQRGTSLTIQCQVDSQVTMMFWYRQQPGQSLTLIATANQGSEATYESGFVIDKFPISRPNLTFSTLTVSNMSPEDSSIYLCSVETGTGGTEAFFGQGTRLTVV.

The rearrangement links TRBV4-2 to TRBJ1-6; D is ambiguous. Trimming pared 4 bases from V and 0 bases from J, leaving 16 bases between. Germline V lookup: CDR1 LGHNA, CDR2 YNFKEQ. The length of the CDR3 is 18 residues. CDR3 DNA sequence: TGTGCCAGCAGCCCCTTCTTAGGAGGGAGCTCCTATAATTCACCCCTCCACTTT. Translating gives CASSPFLGGSSYNSPLHF.